Following are 10 T cell receptor beta chains from one sample sequenced in a study of shared clonotypes between healthy human individuals. Here immunoSEQ multiplex PCR was the method, and the copy in TCRdb shows in-frame clones only, minus some. This table has under 2,000,000 clones, about 95% appearing once. In the naive CD8 group, cells lacked CD45RO and were positively selected for CCR7, so terminally differentiated effector memory CD45RA+ cells were left out. Sample: naive CD8+ T cells sorted from blood. These receptors originate from a man aged 18 to 30 in good health.

Concerning this clone itself: Other DNA sequences in the same sample also yield this CDR3. Here the CDR3 DNA reads TGTGCCAGCAGCTTAGTGGGGTACGAGCAGTACTTC. Its protein product is CASSLVGYEQYF. J is TRBJ2-7 and V is TRBV7-9; D remains ambiguous. CDR1 and CDR2 (germline): SEHNR, FQNEAQ (reference sequence). Trimming pared 1 base from V and 4 bases from J, leaving 5 bases between. The CDR3 length is 12 residues.

The chain couples TRBV15 to TRBJ2-7; perhaps TRBD1 as D (5 bases). V was cut by 0 bases and J by 6 bases, with 12 bases left in between. The CDR3 sequence is 14 residues long. Looked up from germline, CDR1 is LNHNV and CDR2 is YYDKDF (reference sequence). This chain's CDR3 is CATSRDRADGEQYF. CDR3 bases: TGTGCCACCAGCAGAGACAGGGCGGATGGCGAGCAGTACTTC.

The rearrangement uses TRBV4-1 and TRBJ2-7; D possibly corresponds to TRBD1 (6 bases). From germline, CDR1 is MGHRA and CDR2 YSYEKL. Deletions cut 1 base from V and 1 base from J, with 11 bases between. The CDR3 runs to 15 residues. The CDR3 bases are TGCGCCAGCAGCCAAGCTCCCCAGGGGTCCTACGAGCAGTACTTC. Translated: CASSQAPQGSYEQYF.

This chain joins TRBV6-5 and TRBJ1-1, with D unresolved. The CDR3 is 13 residues long. Germline CDR1 and CDR2: MNHEY and SVGAGI. V lost 5 bases to trimming and J lost 1 base, with 8 bases between them. In DNA, the CDR3 is TGTGCCAGCAGTCCCATGGGGAACACTGAAGCTTTCTTT. Translating gives CASSPMGNTEAFF.

Turning to this clone: Within the sample, other DNA sequences also encode this same CDR3. The chain employs TRBV27 and TRBJ2-5; TRBD1 matches at 9 bases. This CDR3 spans 15 amino acids. Trimming took 3 bases from V and 5 from J; bases not matched to a gene: 7. Germline V gives CDR1 MNHEY, CDR2 SMNVEV (reference sequence). In nucleotides, the CDR3 is TGTGCCAGCAGTTTCGGGACAGGGTTAAGGGAGACCCAGTACTTC. Its translation is CASSFGTGLRETQYF.

This sequence joins TRBV29-1 and TRBJ2-7, with 8 bases identical to TRBD2. The germline CDR1 and CDR2 sequences are SQVTM and ANQGSEA. CDR3 size: 13 residues. Losses at the gene ends were 6 bases for V and 4 bases for J; bases not matched to a gene: 8. For the CDR3, the DNA is TGCAGCGTAGGGAGCGGGAGTCGGTACGAGCAGTACTTC. It yields the protein CSVGSGSRYEQYF.

The CDR3 sequence is CASSYSLWTGEAFF. The CDR3 DNA reads as TGTGCCAGCAGTTACTCACTATGGACAGGGGAAGCTTTCTTT. J is TRBJ1-1 and V is TRBV6-6; TRBD1 matches 8 bases. Trimming removed 0 bases from V and 8 bases from J; junction bases left unmatched: 5. This CDR3 is 14 amino acids long. Germline values: CDR1 MNHNY, CDR2 SVGAGI (reference sequence).

The chain carries TRBV29-1 and TRBJ1-2, with 10 bases matching TRBD1. Germline trimming cut 4 bases from V and 3 bases from J; bases unmatched to any gene: 2. Looked up from germline, CDR1 is SQVTM and CDR2 is ANQGSEA. This CDR3 spans 13 amino acids. CDR3 in DNA: TGCAGCGTTGGGACAGGGGGGGACTATGGCTACACCTTC. Its translation: CSVGTGGDYGYTF.

This chain uses TRBV7-8 with TRBJ2-1; no clear D. Germline V gives CDR1 SGHVS, CDR2 FQNEAQ. Deletions cut 4 bases from V and 0 bases from J, with 10 bases between. CDR3 length: 15 amino acids. CDR3 protein: CASSSPRVSYNEQFF. Written as DNA, the CDR3 is TGTGCCAGCAGCTCTCCCCGGGTCTCCTACAATGAGCAGTTCTTC.

V usage is TRBV25-1 and J usage is TRBJ2-1; no definite D call. This CDR3 is 11 amino acids long. From germline, CDR1 is MGHDK and CDR2 SYGVNS. Trimming left V 5 bases short and J 2 bases short, with 1 base between. CDR3 sequence reads: CASSTYNEQFF. CDR3 in DNA: TGTGCCAGCAGTACCTACAATGAGCAGTTCTTC.